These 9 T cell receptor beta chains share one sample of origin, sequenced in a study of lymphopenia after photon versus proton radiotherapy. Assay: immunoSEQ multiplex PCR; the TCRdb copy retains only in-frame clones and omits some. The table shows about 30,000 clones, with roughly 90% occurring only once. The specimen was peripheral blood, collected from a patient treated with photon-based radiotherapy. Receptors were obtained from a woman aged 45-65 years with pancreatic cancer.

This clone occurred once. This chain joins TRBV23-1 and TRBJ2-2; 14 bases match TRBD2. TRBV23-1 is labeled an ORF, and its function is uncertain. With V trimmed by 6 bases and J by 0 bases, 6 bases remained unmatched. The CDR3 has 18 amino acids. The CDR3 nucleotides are TGCGCCAGCAGCCCGGGACTAGCGGGAGAGGCGAACACCGGGGAGCTGTTTTTT. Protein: CASSPGLAGEANTGELFF.

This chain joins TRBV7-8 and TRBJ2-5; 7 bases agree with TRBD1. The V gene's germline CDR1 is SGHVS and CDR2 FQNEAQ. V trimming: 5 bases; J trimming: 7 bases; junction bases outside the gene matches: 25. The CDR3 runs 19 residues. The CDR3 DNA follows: TGTGCCAGCAGCCTAGGACAGGAGAAGAGACCCAGTACCGACGGGACCCAGTACTTC. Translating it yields CASSLGQEKRPSTDGTQYF.

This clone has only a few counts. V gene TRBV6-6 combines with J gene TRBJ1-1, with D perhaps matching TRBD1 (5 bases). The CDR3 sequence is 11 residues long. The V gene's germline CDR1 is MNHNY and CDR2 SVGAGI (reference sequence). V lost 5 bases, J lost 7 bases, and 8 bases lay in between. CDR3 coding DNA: TGTGCCAGCAGTCCGAGGGGTGAAGCTTTCTTT. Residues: CASSPRGEAFF.

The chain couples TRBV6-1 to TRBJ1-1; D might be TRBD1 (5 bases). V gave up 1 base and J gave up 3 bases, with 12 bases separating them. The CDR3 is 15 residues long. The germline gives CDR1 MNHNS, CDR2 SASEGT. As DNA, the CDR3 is TGTGCCAGCAGTGAAGGGAGCCCGGGGGACACTGAAGCTTTCTTT. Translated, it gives CASSEGSPGDTEAFF.

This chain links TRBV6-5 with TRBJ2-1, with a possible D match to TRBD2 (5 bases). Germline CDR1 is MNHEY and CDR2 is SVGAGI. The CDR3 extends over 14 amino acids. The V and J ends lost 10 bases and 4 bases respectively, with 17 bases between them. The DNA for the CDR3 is TGTGCCATCCGAGCGGCGCCCACATACAATGAGCAGTTCTTC. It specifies CAIRAAPTYNEQFF.

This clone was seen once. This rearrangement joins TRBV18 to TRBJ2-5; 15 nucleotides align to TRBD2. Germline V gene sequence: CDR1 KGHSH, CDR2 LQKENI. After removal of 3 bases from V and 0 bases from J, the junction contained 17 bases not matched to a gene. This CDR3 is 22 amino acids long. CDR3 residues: CASSPPGLAGGSYTKYQETQYF. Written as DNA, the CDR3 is TGTGCCAGCTCACCCCCGGGACTAGCGGGAGGATCCTATACCAAGTACCAAGAGACCCAGTACTTC.

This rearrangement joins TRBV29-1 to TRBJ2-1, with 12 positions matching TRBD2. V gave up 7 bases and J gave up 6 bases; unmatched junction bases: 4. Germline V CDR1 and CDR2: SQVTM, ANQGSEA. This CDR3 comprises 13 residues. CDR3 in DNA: TGCAGCGGACTAGCGGGAGTTAGCAATGAGCAGTTCTTC. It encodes CSGLAGVSNEQFF.

This CDR3 reads CASSPKTALHTEAFF. The CDR3 nucleotides read TGTGCCAGCTCACCTAAGACAGCGTTGCATACTGAAGCTTTCTTT. This chain joins TRBV18 and TRBJ1-1; D possibly corresponds to TRBD1 (5 bases). Trimming took off 3 bases at V and 5 bases at J, with 16 bases between the two ends. The CDR3 is 15 amino acids. Germline loops: CDR1 KGHSH, CDR2 LQKENI.

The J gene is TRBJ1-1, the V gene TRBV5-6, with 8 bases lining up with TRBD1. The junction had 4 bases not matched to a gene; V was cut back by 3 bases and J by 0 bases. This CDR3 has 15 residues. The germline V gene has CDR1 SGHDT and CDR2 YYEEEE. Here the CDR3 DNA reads TGTGCCAGCAGCTGGGTGACAGGGGTGAACACTGAAGCTTTCTTT. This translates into CASSWVTGVNTEAFF.